The clone carrying this T cell receptor beta chain occurred many times. Its target is unknown. Germline V CDR1 and CDR2: MDHEN, SYDVKM. The CDR3 is 14 residues long. V lost 4 bases to trimming and J lost 5 bases; unmatched junction nucleotides: 7. The sample comes from a study of regulatory T cells in long-lasting Graves disease. Regarding the study as a whole: Patients with persistent Graves' had lower TCR diversity than newly diagnosed patients. Small sample size may have lowered accuracy. It was in persistent disease that TRBV28, TRBJ1-2 and TRBJ2-5 were favored.

Time point: persistent/refractory GD, antithyroid drugs over 5 years with positive TRAb. Extracted RNA from PBMCs served as the source of the TCR library. Xi'an, China, was home to the endocrinology department that provided patients. The TCR beta library used iRepertoire HTBI primers with Arm-PCR amplification of CDR3. TCRdb re-derived calls from the multiplex PCR reads in MiXCR, one entry per CDR3 protein. The sample includes fewer than 600,000 distinct CDR3 sequences, 20% to 25% seen only once; the top ten take about an eighth. This TCR came from a female donor with Graves disease. V and J are TRBV28 and TRBJ2-5; 7 bases match TRBD1. The sample consisted of peripheral blood mononuclear cells (PBMCs), taken when the disease was refractory, from a patient treated with antithyroid drugs. CDR3 region: CASSSTGLVETQYF. The DNA for the CDR3 is TGTGCCAGCAGTTCGACAGGGCTTGTGGAGACCCAGTACTTC.